This TCR beta chain was identified during a study of vaccination and CD4 T cells after COVID-19. Looked up from germline, CDR1 is SNHLY and CDR2 is FYNNEI. V was clipped by 3 bases and J by 3 bases; unmatched bases: 9. This CDR3 is built from 17 residues. Concerning this clonotype itself: The antigen is not known.

At the Johns Hopkins FTIC core, DNA taken from cultured CD4+ T cells was sequenced by way of the Oncomine TCR Beta short-read assay. Each CDR3 protein gets one entry after TCRdb re-called the PCR reads with MiXCR. Found here are approximately 20,000 distinct CDR3 sequences, around four fifths of them singletons; the top ten hold 16%. The sample's treatment: roughly 11-day PBMC culture with coronavirus spike peptide pools or control peptides (ViraFEST assay). The sequence came from a human donor who received a COVID-19 vaccine. The specimen was CD4+ T cells from blood, cultured in vitro, collected after SARS-CoV-2 vaccination. The V and J genes are TRBV2 and TRBJ2-2; TRBD1 aligns across 8 bases. The CDR3 nucleotides read TGTGCCAGCAGTGATGGGGACAGGAGATTGGACACCGGGGAGCTGTTTTTT. As protein: CASSDGDRRLDTGELFF.